These 13 T cell receptor beta chains share one sample of origin, sequenced in a study of blood T cell repertoires in COVID-19. The table came from immunoSEQ multiplex PCR; TCRdb's copy has only in-frame clones and leaves some out. Of about 100,000 clones in the sample, around four fifths were seen once. Sequenced sample: peripheral blood. Receptor source: a man aged 45-65 years with active or convalescent COVID-19.

The chain employs TRBV19 and TRBJ2-3, with 12 bases matching TRBD2. The CDR3 contains 15 residues. Trimming took 7 bases from V and 1 from J; bases not matched to a gene: 3. Germline-derived CDR1 and CDR2 are LNHDA and SQIVND (reference sequence). This CDR3 is CASTSGRAGTDTQYF. Here the CDR3 DNA reads TGTGCCAGTACTAGCGGGAGGGCGGGCACAGATACGCAGTATTTT. The full variable domain, in which reference TRBV19 and TRBJ2-3 provide the parts outside the CDR3, is DGGITQSPKYLFRKEGQNVTLSCEQNLNHDAMYWYRQDPGQGLRLIYYSQIVNDFQKGDIAEGYSVSREKKESFPLTVTSAQKNPTAFYLCASTSGRAGTDTQYFGPGTRLTVL.

V is TRBV7-9 and J is TRBJ1-2, with 9 bases fitting TRBD1. Germline V CDR1 and CDR2: SEHNR, FQNEAQ (reference sequence). The CDR3 loop spans 14 amino acids. Losses at the gene ends were 5 bases for V and 8 bases for J; bases not matched to a gene: 9. The DNA for the CDR3 is TGTGCCAGCAGCGCGGGACAGGGAGTAAGAGGCTACACCTTC. Residues: CASSAGQGVRGYTF.

The chain links TRBV4-1 to TRBJ2-5; unclear D gene. The CDR3 is made up of 14 amino acids. The germline V gene has CDR1 MGHRA and CDR2 YSYEKL. V dropped 1 base and J dropped 1 base, with 7 bases sitting between them. CDR3 residues: CASSQGGVQETQYF. Written as DNA, the CDR3 is TGCGCCAGCAGCCAAGGAGGCGTCCAAGAGACCCAGTACTTC.

This clone came up once. The chain couples TRBV10-1 to TRBJ2-1; 14 bases are shared with TRBD2. CDR3 size: 17 residues. CDR1 is WNHNN, CDR2 SYGVQD, per germline (reference sequence). Losses at the gene ends were 3 bases for V and 8 bases for J; bases not matched to a gene: 9. The CDR3 DNA reads TGCGCCAGCAGTGACCTACCCGGGACTAGCGGGAGCGATGAGCAGTTCTTC. Translated, it gives CASSDLPGTSGSDEQFF.

The genes are TRBV28 and TRBJ2-5; D ambiguous. CDR3 length: 13 amino acids. V lost 3 bases and J 0 bases, leaving 5 bases between the germline ends. Germline V gene sequence: CDR1 MDHEN, CDR2 SYDVKM. CDR3 region: CASSLGNQETQYF. The CDR3, as DNA: TGTGCCAGCAGTTTGGGCAACCAAGAGACCCAGTACTTC.

This sequence joins TRBV2 and TRBJ2-1, with 8 nucleotides matching TRBD2. Germline CDR1 is SNHLY and CDR2 is FYNNEI. The CDR3 length is 15 residues. Trimming removed 5 bases from V and 8 bases from J; junction bases left unmatched: 11. The CDR3 loop reads CASSFEREPVDEQFF. CDR3 coding DNA: TGTGCCAGCAGTTTTGAGCGGGAGCCGGTCGATGAGCAGTTCTTC.

This chain joins TRBV9 and TRBJ1-4; D gene uncertain. The V end lost 0 bases, the J end lost 0 bases, and 9 bases lay between the germline ends. Germline CDR1 reads SGDLS; CDR2 reads YYNGEE. The CDR3 runs to 16 residues. The CDR3 DNA follows: TGTGCCAGCAGCGTAGGTGTTCTCGCAACTAATGAAAAACTGTTTTTT. As protein: CASSVGVLATNEKLFF. The variable domain in full, completed from reference TRBV9 and TRBJ1-4, reads DSGVTQTPKHLITATGQRVTLRCSPRSGDLSVYWYQQSLDQGLQFLIQYYNGEERAKGNILERFSAQQFPDLHSELNLSSLELGDSALYFCASSVGVLATNEKLFFGSGTQLSVL.

This clone turned up a few times. The chain links TRBV2 to TRBJ2-1, with TRBD2 identical over 10 bases. V lost 6 bases, J lost 8 bases, and 7 bases stayed unmatched. The germline gives CDR1 SNHLY, CDR2 FYNNEI. This CDR3 region has 14 residues. CDR3 coding DNA: TGTGCCAGCAGACTAGCGGGATCGAGGGATGAGCAGTTCTTC. It codes for CASRLAGSRDEQFF.

The chain links TRBV6-4 to TRBJ2-7; 10 nucleotides match TRBD2. After removal of 6 bases from V and 2 bases from J, the junction contained 4 bases not matched to a gene. Germline CDR1 MRHNA, CDR2 SNTAGT. The CDR3 sequence is 14 residues long. The CDR3 DNA follows: TGTGCCAGCAGCAAGCTAGCGGGAGCCTACGAGCAGTACTTC. This translates into CASSKLAGAYEQYF.

The chain employs TRBV28 and TRBJ1-2, with a possible D match to TRBD1 (6 bases). Germline lookup yields CDR1 MDHEN and CDR2 SYDVKM. The CDR3 is 13 residues long. The V end was cut by 3 bases, the J end by 6 bases, with 11 bases between. The CDR3 DNA sequence: TGTGCCAGCAGTTTTCGAAGGGGGAATGGCTACACCTTC. Encoded protein: CASSFRRGNGYTF.

The J gene is TRBJ2-3, the V gene TRBV6-5; perhaps TRBD1 as D (8 bases). The CDR3 consists of 14 residues. Germline V CDR1 and CDR2: MNHEY, SVGAGI. V lost 6 bases to trimming and J lost 5 bases, with 15 bases between them. CDR3 nucleotides: TGTGCCAGCAGCAGAACAGGGGGGGAAGATACGCAGTATTTT. Its protein is CASSRTGGEDTQYF.

The chain carries TRBV27 and TRBJ1-1; D ambiguous. V dropped 6 bases and J dropped 4 bases, with 15 bases sitting between them. The CDR3 has 14 residues. Germline-derived CDR1 and CDR2 are MNHEY and SMNVEV (reference sequence). CDR3 DNA: TGTGCCAGCAGGCTGGGCCCCCAGGTCACTGAAGCTTTCTTT. This sequence encodes CASRLGPQVTEAFF.

This chain joins TRBV29-1 and TRBJ1-2, with 7 bases matching TRBD1. CDR1 SQVTM and CDR2 ANQGSEA come from the germline V gene. J was trimmed by 4 bases and V by 6 bases; bases with no gene match: 14. The length of the CDR3 is 15 residues. This chain's CDR3 is CSVTEGTEGGYGYTF. CDR3 DNA: TGCAGCGTCACCGAAGGGACAGAGGGTGGCTATGGCTACACCTTC.